The entry below describes one T cell receptor (beta chain). The target antigen is unknown. The data were obtained in a study of cytomegalovirus exposure and HLA in healthy donors. This CDR3 has 14 residues. Deletions cut 4 bases from V and 1 base from J, with 12 bases between. From germline, CDR1 is SQVTM and CDR2 ANQGSEA. The PCR had 60 Vbeta and 13 Jbeta primers. Original analysis: A follow-up analysis tallied tens of millions of unique TCR beta chains, approximately 11 million shared. The method was immunoSEQ multiplex PCR; TCRdb's version includes in-frame clones alone and lacks a portion of them. V and J calls and clone size are those listed in that table; D and trimming were worked out from the DNA. The sample lists about 150,000 clones, around 80% occurring once. Study-wide results and limits: What a later analysis showed was that several of the most significant clusters appeared linked to common viral pathogens. What TCR beta sequences reportedly achieved was accurate prediction of HLA-A and HLA-B alleles in most subjects.

This receptor was identified in a man under 40 in good health and CMV-seropositive. The gene calls are TRBV29-1 and TRBJ2-3; possible D gene TRBD2, 6 bases. The sequencing sample was made of PBMCs. The CDR3 spells CSVGQTSRTDTQYF. The CDR3 DNA sequence: TGCAGCGTTGGTCAGACTAGTCGCACAGATACGCAGTATTTT.